The 10 T cell receptor beta chains below were found in one sample sequenced in a study of T cell responses to AZD1222 COVID-19 vaccine. The repertoire was sequenced with immunoSEQ multiplex PCR; TCRdb's copy has only in-frame clones and lacks some. The sample yields about 50,000 clones, around 83% seen once. The sequenced sample was peripheral blood, obtained on day 0 of MenACWY control vaccination. The receptors originated from an adult in good health.

The rearrangement links TRBV16 to TRBJ2-3, with 7 bases matching TRBD1. This CDR3 comprises 12 residues. V trimming: 4 bases; J trimming: 11 bases; junction bases outside the gene matches: 6. Looked up from germline, CDR1 is KGHSY and CDR2 is FQNENV. The CDR3 spells CASSPPRTGQYF. The CDR3 nucleotides are TGTGCCAGCAGCCCACCGAGGACAGGGCAGTATTTT.

The count of this clone is one. The chain combines TRBV5-4 with TRBJ2-7, with TRBD1 matching 11 bases. This CDR3 comprises 16 residues. After removal of 0 bases from V and 5 bases from J, the junction contained 7 bases not matched to a gene. Germline-derived CDR1 and CDR2 are SGHNT and YYREEE (reference sequence). The CDR3 DNA sequence: TGTGCCAGCAGCTTGGCCCCGGGACAGGGGGTCCACGAGCAGTACTTC. Amino acids: CASSLAPGQGVHEQYF.

The chain uses TRBV19 and TRBJ2-6, with D unclear. V lost 7 bases, J lost 0 bases, and 10 bases lay in between. Germline CDR1 and CDR2: LNHDA and SQIVND (reference sequence). The CDR3 extends over 15 amino acids. The CDR3 loop is CASNKGSSGANVLTF. DNA for the CDR3: TGTGCCAGTAATAAGGGATCCTCTGGGGCCAACGTCCTGACTTTC. Full variable domain (rest looked up from reference TRBV19 and TRBJ2-6): DGGITQSPKYLFRKEGQNVTLSCEQNLNHDAMYWYRQDPGQGLRLIYYSQIVNDFQKGDIAEGYSVSREKKESFPLTVTSAQKNPTAFYLCASNKGSSGANVLTFGAGSRLTVL.

CDR3 nucleotides: TGTGCCAGCAGAGAACGGGAAATTAGCAATCAGCCCCAGCATTTT. This encodes CASREREISNQPQHF. The chain links TRBV6-6 to TRBJ1-5; D not resolved. The CDR3 has 15 residues. V was cut by 6 bases and J by 0 bases, with 12 bases left in between. From germline, CDR1 is MNHNY and CDR2 SVGAGI (reference sequence).

The chain is built from TRBV28 and TRBJ2-1; TRBD1 or TRBD2 may be the D gene (7 bases each). The CDR3 has 20 residues. CDR1 is MDHEN, CDR2 SYDVKM, per germline. Trimming shortened V by 8 bases and J by 2 bases, and 31 bases separated the two germline ends. CDR3 in DNA: TGTGCCAGCCCTCGAAGCGCCGGGACAGCCCTAGCGGAGACCTACAATGAGCAGTTCTTC. Protein: CASPRSAGTALAETYNEQFF.

The chain is built from TRBV5-1 and TRBJ1-3; TRBD1 is a possible D gene (6 bases). The CDR3 runs 14 residues. The V gene lost 4 bases and the J gene lost 3 bases, with 11 bases spanning the gap. The germline V gene encodes CDR1 SGHRS and CDR2 YFSETQ. In DNA, the CDR3 is TGCGCCAGCAGCCCAGGGGAAAGTGGAAACACCATATATTTT. Its protein product is CASSPGESGNTIYF. Full variable domain (remainder filled in from reference TRBV5-1 and TRBJ1-3): KAGVTQTPRYLIKTRGQQVTLSCSPISGHRSVSWYQQTPGQGLQFLFEYFSETQRNKGNFPGRFSGRQFSNSRSEMNVSTLELGDSALYLCASSPGESGNTIYFGEGSWLTVV.

The V gene is TRBV5-1, the J gene TRBJ2-3; 8 positions match TRBD1. The trim removed 1 base at V and 0 bases at J, leaving 1 base unmatched. This CDR3 comprises 15 residues. CDR1 is SGHRS, CDR2 YFSETQ, per germline. CDR3 nucleotide sequence: TGCGCCAGCAGCTTGACAGGGGGAAGCACAGATACGCAGTATTTT. This codes for CASSLTGGSTDTQYF.

This clone came up once. The V gene is TRBV7-2, the J gene TRBJ2-7, with D possibly matching TRBD1 (5 bases). V shed 4 bases and J shed 2 bases, with 9 bases lying between them. CDR1 is SGHTA, CDR2 FQGNSA, per germline. The CDR3 consists of 13 residues. Here the CDR3 DNA reads TGTGCCAGCAGCTCGACAGTTACCTACGAGCAGTACTTC. Translated: CASSSTVTYEQYF.

This clone was counted only a few times. The chain combines TRBV6-2 or TRBV6-3 with TRBJ2-7; the D call may be TRBD1 or TRBD2 (5 bases each). Germline V gives CDR1 MNHEY, CDR2 SVGEGT. The V gene lost 4 bases and the J gene lost 2 bases, with 12 bases spanning the gap. This CDR3 has 14 amino acids. The CDR3 sequence is CASSSPGPPYEQYF. CDR3 DNA: TGTGCCAGCAGTTCTCCGGGACCTCCCTACGAGCAGTACTTC.

The rearrangement links TRBV28 to TRBJ2-1; D unresolved. The CDR3 runs to 17 residues. Per the germline V gene, CDR1 is MDHEN and CDR2 is SYDVKM. Trimming cost V 5 bases and J 0 bases, with 17 bases left between them. The DNA of the CDR3 is TGTGCCAGCAGTGCCACCCTGGGCATCCGCTCCTACAATGAGCAGTTCTTC. It yields the protein CASSATLGIRSYNEQFF.